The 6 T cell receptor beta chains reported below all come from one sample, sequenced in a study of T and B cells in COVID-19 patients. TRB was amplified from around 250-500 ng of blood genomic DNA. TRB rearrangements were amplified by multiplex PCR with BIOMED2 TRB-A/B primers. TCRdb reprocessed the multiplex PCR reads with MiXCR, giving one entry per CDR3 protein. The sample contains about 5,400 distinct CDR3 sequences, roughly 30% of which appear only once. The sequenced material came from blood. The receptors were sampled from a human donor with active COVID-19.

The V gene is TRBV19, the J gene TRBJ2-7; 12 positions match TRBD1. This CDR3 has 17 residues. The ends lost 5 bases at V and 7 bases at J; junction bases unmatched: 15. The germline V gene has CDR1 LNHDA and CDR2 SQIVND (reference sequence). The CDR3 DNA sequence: TGTGCCAGTAGTCCCCTCATGTCGGGACAGGGGGCAGGGGAGCAGTACTTC. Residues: CASSPLMSGQGAGEQYF. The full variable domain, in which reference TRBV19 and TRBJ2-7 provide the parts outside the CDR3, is DGGITQSPKYLFRKEGQNVTLSCEQNLNHDAMYWYRQDPGQGLRLIYYSQIVNDFQKGDIAEGYSVSREKKESFPLTVTSAQKNPTAFYLCASSPLMSGQGAGEQYFGPGTRLTVT.

Here the CDR3 DNA reads TGTGCCACCAGTGACCCCTACAGGAACTCTGGGGCCAACGTCCTGACTTTC. It is translated as CATSDPYRNSGANVLTF. The chain recombines TRBV24-1 with TRBJ2-6; D is possibly TRBD1 (5 bases). With 4 bases removed from V and 0 bases from J, the gap between germline ends came to 12 bases. The length of the CDR3 is 17 residues. The germline V gene has CDR1 KGHDR and CDR2 SFDVKD.

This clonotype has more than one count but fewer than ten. The CDR3 DNA sequence: TGTGCCAGTAGTCGGACTAGCGGGAGCAATGAGCAGTTCTTC. This gives the protein CASSRTSGSNEQFF. This chain links TRBV19 with TRBJ2-1; 13 positions match TRBD2. The CDR3 totals 14 residues. In germline, CDR1 is LNHDA, CDR2 SQIVND (reference sequence). V lost 5 bases and J lost 6; bases outside the gene matches: 1.

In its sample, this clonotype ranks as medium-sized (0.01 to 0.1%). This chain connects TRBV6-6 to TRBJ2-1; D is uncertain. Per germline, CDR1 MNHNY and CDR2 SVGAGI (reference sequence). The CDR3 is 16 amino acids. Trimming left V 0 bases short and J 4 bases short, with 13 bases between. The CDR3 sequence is CASSYSWQKVYNEQFF. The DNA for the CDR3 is TGTGCCAGCAGTTACTCTTGGCAGAAAGTATACAATGAGCAGTTCTTC.

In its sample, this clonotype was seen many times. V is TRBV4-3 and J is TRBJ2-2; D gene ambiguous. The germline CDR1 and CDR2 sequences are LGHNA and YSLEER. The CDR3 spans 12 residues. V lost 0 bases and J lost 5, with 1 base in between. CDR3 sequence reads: CASSQETGELFF. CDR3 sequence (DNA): TGCGCCAGCAGCCAAGAAACCGGGGAGCTGTTTTTT.

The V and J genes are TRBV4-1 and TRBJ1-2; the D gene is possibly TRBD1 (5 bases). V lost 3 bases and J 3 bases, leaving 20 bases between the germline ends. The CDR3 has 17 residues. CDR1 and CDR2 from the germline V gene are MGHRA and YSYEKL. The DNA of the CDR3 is TGCGCCAGCAGCCAGGATAGGGGCGGGGCCCAGGACTATGGCTACACCTTC. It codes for CASSQDRGGAQDYGYTF.